The present TCR beta chain was sequenced within a study of tissue T cells after allogeneic stem cell transplantation. Findings of the study overall: In patients and mice, blood and spleen missed much of tissue repertoire.

Documented time point: mouse harvest day 14 after allogeneic transplant. The graft held 10^6 splenic CD5+ T cells and 10^7 T-cell-depleted bone marrow cells. This clone was picked up a small number of times. Its specificity is unknown. Each gene name is a mouse one. The CDR3 is cut off 1 residue early in the read; its end comes from the germline J gene. Survey-depth TCRbeta CDR3 sequencing reported V/J genes and productive frequencies. TCRdb keeps only in-frame clones here, not all; method: immunoSEQ multiplex PCR. The data show around 540 clones, with 45% to 55% seen just once and under 55% held by the top ten. This CDR3 comprises 14 residues. Germline V gene sequence: CDR1 NSQYPW, CDR2 LRSPGD (reference sequence). Trimming removed 4 bases at V and 0 bases at J, with 7 bases between.

The sample comprised spleen. The TCR was taken from a female BALB/c mouse given C57BL/6 T cells with graft-versus-host disease after an allogeneic hematopoietic cell transplant. The gene calls are TRBV1 and TRBJ1-3; D gene uncertain. CDR3 sequence reads: CTCSEGSSGNTLYF. Partial CDR3 DNA: TGCACCTGCAGTGAGGGCAGTTCTGGAAATACGCTCTAT.